This T cell receptor (beta chain) is from a study of human thymus T cells. Study results and limitations: Thymic and blood repertoires showed apparently biased V and J gene usage.

Healthy Finnish infants having corrective surgery for congenital heart defects served as donors. Blood DNA came from all available leukocytes, not a fixed cell number. As to this clone: The antigen is unknown.

The J segment lost 2 bases and the V segment lost 3 bases, leaving 3 bases of the junction unmatched. This CDR3 spans 14 amino acids. Germline V gene lookup returns CDR1 MGHDK and CDR2 SYGVNS. This table comes from immunoSEQ multiplex PCR, and its TCRdb copy is limited to in-frame clones, with some not included. The sample consists of 54,000 or so clones, over 85% of them appearing once. This clonotype was obtained from a boy younger than two with a congenital heart defect but otherwise immunologically healthy. The V and J genes are TRBV25-1 and TRBJ1-1; TRBD1 aligns across 7 bases. The sequenced sample was blood. The CDR3 DNA reads TGTGCCAGCAGTGAGGGACAGTTCAACACTGAAGCTTTCTTT. This encodes CASSEGQFNTEAFF.